What follows is one T cell receptor beta chain and its context. Original data processing: Estimation of nucleated cell counts relied on the amplification of reference gene primers. Data came from immunoSEQ multiplex PCR; TCRdb stores just in-frame clones and leaves some out. The V and J calls and clone size are taken from that table; D and trimming were inferred from the DNA. The data show roughly 57,000 clones, over 90% seen once. This specimen belongs to a study of blood T cell repertoires in COVID-19. Study-level information: The samples span acute and convalescent COVID-19 from the United States, Italy and Spain. T cells, B-cell-depleted T cells, or PBMCs supplied cDNA or gDNA.

The sample consisted of peripheral blood. This receptor was identified in a human donor in a cohort sampled during active COVID-19.

The CDR3 DNA is TGTGCCAGCAGCGGGGGGGTGGCGAACACTGAAGCTTTCTTT. It codes for CASSGGVANTEAFF. V gene TRBV7-9 combines with J gene TRBJ1-1; weak D call: TRBD1 (5 bases). Trimming left V 5 bases short and J 1 base short, with 11 bases between. CDR1 SEHNR and CDR2 FQNEAQ come from the germline V gene (reference sequence). CDR3 length equals 14 residues.